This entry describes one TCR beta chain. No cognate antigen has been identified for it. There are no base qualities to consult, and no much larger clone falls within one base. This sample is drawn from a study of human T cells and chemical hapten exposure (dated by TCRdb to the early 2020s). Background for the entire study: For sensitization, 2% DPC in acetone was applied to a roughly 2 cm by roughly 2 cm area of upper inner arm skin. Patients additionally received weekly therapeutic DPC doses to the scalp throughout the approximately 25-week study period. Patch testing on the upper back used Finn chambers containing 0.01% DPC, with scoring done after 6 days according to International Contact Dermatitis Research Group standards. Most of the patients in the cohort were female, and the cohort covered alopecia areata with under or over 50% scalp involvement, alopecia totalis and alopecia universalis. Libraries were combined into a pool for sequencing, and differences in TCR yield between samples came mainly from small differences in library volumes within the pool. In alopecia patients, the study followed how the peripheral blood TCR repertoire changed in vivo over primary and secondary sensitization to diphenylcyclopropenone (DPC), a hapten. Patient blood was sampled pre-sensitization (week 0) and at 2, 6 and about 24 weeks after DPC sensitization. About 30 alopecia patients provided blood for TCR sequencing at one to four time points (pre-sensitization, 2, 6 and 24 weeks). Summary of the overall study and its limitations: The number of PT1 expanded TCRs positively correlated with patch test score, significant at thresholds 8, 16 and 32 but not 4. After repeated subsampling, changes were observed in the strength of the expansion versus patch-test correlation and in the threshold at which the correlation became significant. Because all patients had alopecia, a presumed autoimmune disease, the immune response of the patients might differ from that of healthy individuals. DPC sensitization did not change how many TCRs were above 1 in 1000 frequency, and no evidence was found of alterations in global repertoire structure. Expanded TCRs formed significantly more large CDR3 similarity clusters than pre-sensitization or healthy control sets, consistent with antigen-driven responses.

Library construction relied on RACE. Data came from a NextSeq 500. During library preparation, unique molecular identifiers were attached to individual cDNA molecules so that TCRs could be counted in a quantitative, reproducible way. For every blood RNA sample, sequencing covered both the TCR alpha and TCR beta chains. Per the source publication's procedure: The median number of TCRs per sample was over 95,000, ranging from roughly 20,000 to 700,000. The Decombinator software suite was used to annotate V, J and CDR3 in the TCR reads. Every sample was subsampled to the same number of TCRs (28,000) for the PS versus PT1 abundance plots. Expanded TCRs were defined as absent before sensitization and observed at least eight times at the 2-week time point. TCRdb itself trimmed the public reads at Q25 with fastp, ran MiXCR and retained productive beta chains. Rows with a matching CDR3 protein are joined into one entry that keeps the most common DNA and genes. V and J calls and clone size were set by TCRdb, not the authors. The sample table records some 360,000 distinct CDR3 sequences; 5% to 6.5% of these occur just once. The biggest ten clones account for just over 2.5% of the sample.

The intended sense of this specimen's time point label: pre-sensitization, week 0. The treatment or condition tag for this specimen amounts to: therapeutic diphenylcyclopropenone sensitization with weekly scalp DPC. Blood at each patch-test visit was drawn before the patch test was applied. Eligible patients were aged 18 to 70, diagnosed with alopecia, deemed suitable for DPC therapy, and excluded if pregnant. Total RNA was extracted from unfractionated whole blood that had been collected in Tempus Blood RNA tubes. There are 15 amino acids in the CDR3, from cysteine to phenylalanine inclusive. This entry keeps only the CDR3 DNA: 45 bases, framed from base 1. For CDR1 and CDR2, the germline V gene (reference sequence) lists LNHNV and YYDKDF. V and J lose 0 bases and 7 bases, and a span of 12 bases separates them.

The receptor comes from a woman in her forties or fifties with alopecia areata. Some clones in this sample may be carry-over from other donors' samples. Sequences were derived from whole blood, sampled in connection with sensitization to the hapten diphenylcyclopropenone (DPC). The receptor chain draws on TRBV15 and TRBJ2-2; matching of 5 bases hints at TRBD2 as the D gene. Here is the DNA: TGTGCCACCAGCAGAGAGGTGGGAGTCGGCGGGGAGCTGTTTTTT. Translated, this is CATSREVGVGGELFF.